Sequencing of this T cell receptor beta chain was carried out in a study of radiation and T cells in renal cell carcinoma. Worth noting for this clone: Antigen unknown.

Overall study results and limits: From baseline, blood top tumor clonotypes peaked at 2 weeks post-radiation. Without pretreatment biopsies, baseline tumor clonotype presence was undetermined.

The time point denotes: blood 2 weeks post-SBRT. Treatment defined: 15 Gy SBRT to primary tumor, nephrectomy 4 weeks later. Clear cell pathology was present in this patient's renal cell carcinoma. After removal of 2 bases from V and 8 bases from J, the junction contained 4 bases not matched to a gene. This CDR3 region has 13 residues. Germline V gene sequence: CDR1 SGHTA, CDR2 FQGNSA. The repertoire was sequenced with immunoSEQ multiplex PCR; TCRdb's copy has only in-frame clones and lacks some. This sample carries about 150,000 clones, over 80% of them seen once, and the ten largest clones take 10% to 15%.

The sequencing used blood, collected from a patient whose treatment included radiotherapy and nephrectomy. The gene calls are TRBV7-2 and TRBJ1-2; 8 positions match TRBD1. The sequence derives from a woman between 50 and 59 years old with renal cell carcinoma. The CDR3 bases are TGTGCCAGCAGCTTAACACAGGGGGGCGGCTACACCTTC. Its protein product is CASSLTQGGGYTF.